This entry features one T cell receptor beta chain sequence. Its specificity is not known. These data originate in a study of T cell responses to AZD1222 COVID-19 vaccine. Study findings and constraints: Vaccine-associated CD4 TCRs spanned spike, dominant at 160-218 and 743-854.

Here immunoSEQ multiplex PCR was the method, and the copy in TCRdb shows in-frame clones only, minus some. The sample contains some 150,000 clones, roughly nine tenths of which appear only once. CDR1 and CDR2 from the germline V gene are MNHEY and SVGAGI. The length of the CDR3 is 16 residues. Deletions cut 0 bases from V and 6 bases from J, with 17 bases between. This chain joins TRBV6-5 and TRBJ1-2; D is uncertain. The sequence came from an adult who received the AZD1222 COVID-19 vaccine. This specimen consisted of peripheral blood, obtained 28 days after the second AZD1222 dose. CDR3 in amino acids: CASSYSKFGSLHGYTF. DNA of the CDR3: TGTGCCAGCAGTTACTCGAAATTCGGGTCACTCCATGGCTACACCTTC.